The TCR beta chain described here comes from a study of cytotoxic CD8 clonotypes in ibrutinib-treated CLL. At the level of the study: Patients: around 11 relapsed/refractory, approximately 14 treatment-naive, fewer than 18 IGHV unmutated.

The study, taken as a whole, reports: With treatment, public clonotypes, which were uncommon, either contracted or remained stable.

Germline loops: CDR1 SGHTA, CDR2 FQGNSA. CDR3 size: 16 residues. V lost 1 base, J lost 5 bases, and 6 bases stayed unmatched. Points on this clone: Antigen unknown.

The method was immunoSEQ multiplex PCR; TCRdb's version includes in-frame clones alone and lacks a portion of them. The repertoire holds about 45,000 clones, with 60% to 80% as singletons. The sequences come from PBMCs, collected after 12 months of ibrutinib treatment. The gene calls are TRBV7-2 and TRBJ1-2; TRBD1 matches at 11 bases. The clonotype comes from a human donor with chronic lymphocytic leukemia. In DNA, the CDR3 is TGTGCCAGCAGCTTAGATGGGACAGGGGGGGGATATGGCTACACCTTC. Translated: CASSLDGTGGGYGYTF.